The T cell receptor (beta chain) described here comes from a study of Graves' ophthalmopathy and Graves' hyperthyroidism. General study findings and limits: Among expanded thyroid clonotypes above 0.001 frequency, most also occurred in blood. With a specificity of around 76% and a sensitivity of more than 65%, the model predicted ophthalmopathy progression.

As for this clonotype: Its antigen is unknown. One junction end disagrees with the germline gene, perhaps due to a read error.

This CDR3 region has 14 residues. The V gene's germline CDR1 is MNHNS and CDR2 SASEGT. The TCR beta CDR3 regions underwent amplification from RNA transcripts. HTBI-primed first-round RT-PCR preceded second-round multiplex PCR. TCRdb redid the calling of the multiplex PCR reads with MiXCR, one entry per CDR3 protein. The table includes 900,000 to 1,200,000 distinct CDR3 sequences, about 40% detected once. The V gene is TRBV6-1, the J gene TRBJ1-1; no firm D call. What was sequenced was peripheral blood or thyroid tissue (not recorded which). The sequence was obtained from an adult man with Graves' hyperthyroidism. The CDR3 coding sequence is TGTGCCAGCAGTTACCCGGGTTCGGGCACTGAAGCTTCCTTT. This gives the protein CASSYPGSGTEASF.